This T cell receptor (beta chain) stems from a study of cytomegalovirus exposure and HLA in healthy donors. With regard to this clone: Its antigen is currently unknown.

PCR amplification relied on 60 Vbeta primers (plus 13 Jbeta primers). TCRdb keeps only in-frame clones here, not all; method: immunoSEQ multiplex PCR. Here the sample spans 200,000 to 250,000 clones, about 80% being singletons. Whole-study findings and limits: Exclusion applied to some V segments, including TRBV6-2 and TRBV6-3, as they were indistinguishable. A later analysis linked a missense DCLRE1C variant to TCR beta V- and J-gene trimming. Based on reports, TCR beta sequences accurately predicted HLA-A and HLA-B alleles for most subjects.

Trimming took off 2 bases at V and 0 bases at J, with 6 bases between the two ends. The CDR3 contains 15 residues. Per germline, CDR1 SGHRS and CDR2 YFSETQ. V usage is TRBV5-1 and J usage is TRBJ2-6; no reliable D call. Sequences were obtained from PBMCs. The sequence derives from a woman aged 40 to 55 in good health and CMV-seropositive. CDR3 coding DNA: TGCGCCAGCAGCTTACAGAGCTCTGGGGCCAACGTCCTGACTTTC. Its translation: CASSLQSSGANVLTF.